The TCR beta chain under discussion was sequenced for a study of T cells in Graves' hyperthyroidism and ophthalmopathy (dated by TCRdb to the late 2010s). Concerning the study at large: Peripheral blood was collected at initial diagnosis, before any treatment. A discovery cohort of about 96 patients, about 44 with Graves' ophthalmopathy and 55 to 60 with stable Graves' hyperthyroidism, was used to find distinguishing TCR V-J signatures. An independent validation cohort of around 19 hyperthyroidism patients and 17 patients who later progressed to ophthalmopathy tested prospective prediction of ophthalmopathy. The roughly 91 discovery patients were randomly split 7:3 into training and test sets. Thyroid tissue and blood T-cell repertoires from more than 5 Graves' hyperthyroidism patients were also compared in the study. After blood sampling, hyperthyroidism patients were treated with methimazole at a starting dose of 30 mg daily, and ophthalmopathy patients were treated with high-dose intravenous methylprednisolone. The paper describes TCR Vbeta CDR3 sequencing of more than 120 peripheral blood samples, made up of under 50 ophthalmopathy patients, some 76 hyperthyroidism patients and 17 progressor patients.

Amplification of TCR beta CDR3 regions was carried out from RNA transcripts. The TCR CDR3 was subjected to a first round of RT-PCR using the HTBI primer set and the Qiagen OneStep RT-PCR kit. A second multiplex PCR round built the libraries, followed by size selection and purification. Paired-end sequencing of the libraries was performed with 100 bp reads on an Illumina HiSeq2000. Concerning the study's data processing: SOAPnuke was used to process the raw data, with reads discarded if the reads contained adapters or uncalled bases, had a mean Phred below 15, or lacked an exact constant-primer or identifier match. COPE v1.2.5 was used to merge high-quality paired reads, and clonotypes were defined as unique nucleotide sequences. Clonotypes were aligned to IMGT TRBV, TRBD and TRBJ reference segments using MiTCR v1.1. Only V-J combinations with frequency above 0.0001, covering 98% to 99.2% of repertoires, were analysed. The TCS score was defined as F50 (clonal expansion) divided by E x V (chaos), with BLOSUM62-based TCRdist calculated between CDR3 peptides within each V-J. Welch's t-statistics and random forest reduced 500 to 650 V-J features to under 15, which were used in a naive Bayes classifier (R e1071). TCRdb passed the public sequencing reads through fastp at Q25 and MiXCR, retaining productive beta sequences. Every CDR3 protein is listed once, alongside the most common genes and DNA of its rows. It is TCRdb's table, rather than the study itself, that gives the V and J calls and clone size. The sample records approximately 400,000 distinct CDR3 sequences, about 15% of which are singletons. The leading ten clones occupy roughly 33% of the sample.

As for this clonotype: Its antigen is not yet known. No much larger clone exists at a distance of one base, and base qualities are not known.

Stable Graves' hyperthyroidism was defined as no progression to ophthalmopathy during 18 months of follow-up. The hyperthyroidism patients were between 18 and 65 years old and newly diagnosed, with a disease duration of less than 2 months. Patients with uncontrolled infections, other autoimmune diseases, pregnancy or lactation were excluded. Clinical symptoms, serum thyroxine and TRAb, thyroid ultrasound, and orbital computed tomography formed the basis for the diagnoses. PBMCs were separated from under 12 ml of fresh peripheral blood using Ficoll-Paque density gradient centrifugation. Total RNA was extracted using Trizol reagent, and RNA quality was assessed on an Agilent 2100 Bioanalyzer. What the study reported, not specific to this receptor: During validation, the model predicted progression to ophthalmopathy a median of about 6.5 months ahead of onset, with more than 55% sensitivity and almost 75% specificity. Sample size was not statistically predetermined, and blinding of investigators to group allocation was not performed. Most expanded thyroid clonotypes (frequency above 0.001) were also detected in blood, a finding suggesting that blood repertoires may reflect thyroid immune responses. A 13 V-J signature model separated ophthalmopathy from stable hyperthyroidism, with about 90% sensitivity and roughly 84% specificity in cross-validation and 80%/75% in testing.

The receptor's source is a young woman with Graves' hyperthyroidism. The sequenced sample consisted of blood.

The sequenced DNA: TGTGCCAGCAGTGAATTCCGGTCTGCTGCCCACAATGAGCAGTTCTTC. It translates to CASSEFRSAAHNEQFF. This chain joins TRBV2 to TRBJ2-1, with an unclear D gene assignment. The junction carries 16 bases between V and J, which are trimmed by 2 bases and 5 bases respectively. The CDR3 runs 16 amino acids, cysteine and phenylalanine included. Of all the DNA, just the CDR3 is kept, 48 bases in frame from base 1. From a lookup of the germline V gene, CDR1 and CDR2 are SNHLY and FYNNEI.